The 13 T cell receptor beta chains in this list originate from one sample, sequenced in a study of blood T cell repertoires in COVID-19. Data came from immunoSEQ multiplex PCR; TCRdb stores just in-frame clones and leaves some out. Of 450,000 or so clones in the sample, 80% to 90% were seen once. Input material: peripheral blood. These receptors were taken from a man younger than 35 with COVID-19, enrolled during active disease.

This clone was detected only a few times. The chain recombines TRBV7-9 with TRBJ2-2; 14 bases line up with TRBD2. Germline-derived CDR1 and CDR2 are SEHNR and FQNEAQ (reference sequence). Trimming removed 5 bases from V and 6 bases from J; junction bases left unmatched: 8. The CDR3 sequence is 17 residues long. In nucleotides, the CDR3 is TGTGCCAGCAGCAGCCTCAGACTAGCGGGAGGGCCCGGGGAGCTGTTTTTT. Its translation is CASSSLRLAGGPGELFF.

The chain recombines TRBV7-8 with TRBJ1-5; tentatively, D is TRBD1 (5 bases). This CDR3 has 14 residues. Germline V gene sequence: CDR1 SGHVS, CDR2 FQNEAQ. V was clipped by 6 bases and J by 11 bases, with 20 bases between them. The CDR3 loop is CASSTPTALGAQHF. The CDR3 DNA reads TGTGCCAGCAGTACTCCGACAGCCCTTGGGGCCCAGCATTTT. Drawing the rest from reference TRBV7-8 and TRBJ1-5, the complete variable domain is GAGVSQSPRYKVAKRGQDVALRCDPISGHVSLFWYQQALGQGPEFLTYFQNEAQLDKSGLPSDRFFAERPEGSVSTLKIQRTQQEDSAVYLCASSTPTALGAQHFGDGTRLSIL.

The chain combines TRBV7-9 with TRBJ2-7; D gene ambiguous. CDR3 size: 12 residues. The V end lost 4 bases, the J end lost 7 bases, and 11 bases lay between the germline ends. Germline assignment: CDR1 SEHNR and CDR2 FQNEAQ (reference sequence). The CDR3 DNA follows: TGTGCCAGCAGCTCGTCCCCTAGGGAGCAGTACTTC. This gives the protein CASSSSPREQYF.

V usage is TRBV5-1 and J usage is TRBJ1-1; TRBD1 agrees at 7 bases. Germline CDR1 reads SGHRS; CDR2 reads YFSETQ. V was clipped by 4 bases and J by 4 bases; unmatched bases: 4. The CDR3 runs 13 residues. The CDR3 nucleotides read TGCGCCAGCAGCCAGGGGGGAGGCACTGAAGCTTTCTTT. It translates to CASSQGGGTEAFF.

The chain couples TRBV27 to TRBJ2-1; TRBD2 is a possible D gene (6 bases). Germline assignment: CDR1 MNHEY and CDR2 SMNVEV (reference sequence). This CDR3 contains 14 residues. Trimming removed 4 bases from V and 7 bases from J, with 14 bases in between. Written as DNA, the CDR3 is TGTGCCAGCAGTTCGTACGGGAGCGGGAATGAGCAGTTCTTC. It translates to CASSSYGSGNEQFF.

J is TRBJ1-2 and V is TRBV7-2; TRBD1 matches 10 bases. The germline CDR1 and CDR2 sequences are SGHTA and FQGNSA. There are 16 residues in the CDR3. J gave up 7 bases and V 5 bases, and 13 bases lay outside the gene matches. The CDR3 loop is CASSVTLGQGRIGYTF. In nucleotides, the CDR3 is TGTGCCAGCAGCGTAACCTTGGGACAGGGGAGGATTGGCTACACCTTC.

V is TRBV19 and J is TRBJ2-1; 10 bases fit TRBD2. There are 16 residues in the CDR3. Trimming removed 7 bases from V and 15 bases from J; junction bases left unmatched: 21. Germline loops: CDR1 LNHDA, CDR2 SQIVND (reference sequence). CDR3: CASKSGASGGGVGVFF. DNA for the CDR3: TGTGCCAGTAAATCGGGGGCTAGCGGGGGAGGAGTAGGAGTGTTCTTC.

The chain employs TRBV5-1 and TRBJ2-3, with D perhaps TRBD2 (5 bases). The CDR3 loop spans 15 amino acids. The V gene's germline CDR1 is SGHRS and CDR2 YFSETQ. The V gene lost 0 bases and the J gene lost 2 bases, with 10 bases spanning the gap. The CDR3 nucleotides are TGCGCCAGCAGCTTGGATGGGGAGATCACAGATACGCAGTATTTT. Protein: CASSLDGEITDTQYF.

This rearrangement joins TRBV10-3 to TRBJ2-3, with TRBD1 matching 7 bases. Looked up from germline, CDR1 is ENHRY and CDR2 is SYGVKD. The CDR3 is 15 residues long. Trimming at V came to 8 bases and at J to 0 bases, leaving 8 bases not matched to a gene. CDR3 coding DNA: TGTGCCATCTCGAAGGGGGCGGAGAGCACAGATACGCAGTATTTT. Protein sequence: CAISKGAESTDTQYF.

The rearrangement joins TRBV6-5 to TRBJ2-1; D is perhaps TRBD1 (5 bases). V was pared by 0 bases and J by 7 bases, with 16 bases between. Germline loops: CDR1 MNHEY, CDR2 SVGAGI. There are 16 residues in the CDR3. CDR3 residues: CASSYSDTPGLNEQFF. The CDR3 coding sequence is TGTGCCAGCAGTTACTCGGACACCCCGGGCTTAAATGAGCAGTTCTTC.

The V gene is TRBV13, the J gene TRBJ2-1; D possibly corresponds to TRBD1 (6 bases). The V end lost 5 bases, the J end lost 6 bases, and 14 bases lay between the germline ends. This CDR3 region has 14 residues. Germline CDR1 is PRHDT and CDR2 is FYEKMQ (reference sequence). The CDR3 reads CASSPEQGPNEQFF. In DNA, the CDR3 is TGTGCCAGCAGCCCGGAACAGGGACCCAATGAGCAGTTCTTC.

The V gene is TRBV6-5, the J gene TRBJ2-7, with D tentatively TRBD2 (5 bases). Germline assignment: CDR1 MNHEY and CDR2 SVGAGI. The CDR3 has 13 amino acids. V lost 6 bases, J lost 3 bases, and 12 bases lay in between. The DNA of the CDR3 is TGTGCCAGCAGCGCAACCGGGGACTACGAGCAGTACTTC. Its translation: CASSATGDYEQYF.

The CDR3 region has the DNA TGTGCCAGCAGAAGACTAGCGGGAGGGCAAGGCAATGAGCAGTTCTTC. Its translation: CASRRLAGGQGNEQFF. V gene TRBV7-2 combines with J gene TRBJ2-1; 14 bases fit TRBD2. The V gene's germline CDR1 is SGHTA and CDR2 FQGNSA. Trimming cost V 6 bases and J 6 bases; bases outside gene matches: 7. The CDR3 is made up of 16 amino acids. The complete variable domain, with remaining parts taken from reference TRBV7-2 and TRBJ2-1, reads GAGVSQSPSNKVTEKGKDVELRCDPISGHTALYWYRQSLGQGLEFLIYFQGNSAPDKSGLPSDRFSAERTGGSVSTLTIQRTQQEDSAVYLCASRRLAGGQGNEQFFGPGTRLTVL.